This T cell receptor beta chain was observed in a study of blood T cell repertoires in COVID-19 (dated by TCRdb to about 2020). The study in broad terms: The collaborator samples originated in the United States, Italy and Spain and spanned the acute and convalescent phases of COVID-19. The prospective study material was composed of cDNA or gDNA derived from T cells, B-cell-depleted T cells, or PBMCs. The dataset comprised deeply sampled blood TCRbeta repertoires from subjects exposed to, actively infected with, or recovered from COVID-19. The repertoires were made available in a free public database intended to serve as a resource for research on the immune response to SARS-CoV-2. Samples were obtained from the ongoing ImmuneRACE study (first 160 participants) and from over 1,000 subjects provided by 6 global collaborators. Nearly every sample came with metadata listing a de-identified subject ID, COVID-19 status, age in years and sex. Where available, HLA class I and class II types were taken from metadata supplied by the sample provider and were not determined by assay-based typing.

One collaborating source in Seattle enrolled patients during active infection and followed them longitudinally through the course of disease. Whole blood was collected in K2EDTA tubes by collaborating institutions according to the institutions' own protocols. For TCRbeta analysis, collaborators shipped samples as frozen whole blood, isolated PBMCs, or DNA extracted from either of those sample types. Including the terminal cysteine and phenylalanine, the CDR3 comprises 16 residues. This entry keeps only the CDR3 DNA: 48 bases, framed from base 1. V lost 3 bases and J lost 4 bases; the stretch between them is 16 bases long. Reading the germline V gene gives CDR1 LGHNA and CDR2 YSLEER. TCRbeta CDR3 regions were amplified from genomic DNA by means of the immunoSEQ Assay, a bias-controlled multiplex PCR. In the original analysis: Nucleated cell counts per sample were estimated from amplification of reference gene primers within the assay. To quantify the absolute abundance of each unique TCRbeta CDR3 rearrangement, sequence reads were collapsed and filtered. Productive Simpson clonality was computed per sample as the square root of Simpson's diversity index over productive rearrangements. Entries here come from immuneACCESS through TCRdb and include only in-frame sequences with V and J called. Some clones fail to appear in such tables; in the studies checked, an unresolved V gene covers under half of the shortfall, and the cause of the remainder is unknown. Clone size and the V and J calls come from that table; the DNA yielded D and trimming. The sample table shows 80,000 or so clones, and 85% are seen once. The biggest ten clones account for 9.6% of the sample.

As concerns this clone: Its antigen remains unidentified. One base away there is no much larger clone; base qualities are not given.

The paper as a whole reports these results and caveats: The amount of clinical and demographic metadata varied by source and participant and was provided uncurated.

The chain joins TRBV4-3 to TRBJ1-3; no D gene can be assigned with confidence. The sequenced sample was peripheral blood. The sequence derives from a man in his fifties or sixties with COVID-19, enrolled during active disease. The CDR3 region: CASSHSGSGYGNTIYF. The bases are TGCGCCAGCAGCCATTCGGGGTCCGGGTACGGAAACACCATATATTTT.